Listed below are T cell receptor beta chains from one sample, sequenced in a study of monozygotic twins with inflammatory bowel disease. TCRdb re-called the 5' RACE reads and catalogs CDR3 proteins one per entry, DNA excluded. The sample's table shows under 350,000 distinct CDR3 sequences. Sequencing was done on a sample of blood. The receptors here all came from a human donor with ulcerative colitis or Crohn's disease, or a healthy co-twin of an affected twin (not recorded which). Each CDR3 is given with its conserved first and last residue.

cdr3_aa: CASSRGGRTYEQYF
v_call: TRBV7-9
j_call: TRBJ2-7

cdr3_aa: CASSQDRFGSKEKLFF
v_call: TRBV4-3
j_call: TRBJ1-4

cdr3_aa: CATRQGVADTQYF
v_call: TRBV5-5
j_call: TRBJ2-3

cdr3_aa: CASRGTASNQPQHF
v_call: TRBV12-3/TRBV12-4
j_call: TRBJ1-5

cdr3_aa: CASSHPGTSATDTQYF
v_call: TRBV4-3
j_call: TRBJ2-3

cdr3_aa: CASSYATGRLEQYF
v_call: TRBV6-5
j_call: TRBJ2-7

cdr3_aa: CASSLRELTYEQYF
v_call: TRBV28
j_call: TRBJ2-7

cdr3_aa: CASSQKTSGYTNEQFF
v_call: TRBV14
j_call: TRBJ2-1

cdr3_aa: CASFKGGSQETQYF
v_call: TRBV6-1
j_call: TRBJ2-5

cdr3_aa: CASSQDRAYEQYF
v_call: TRBV4-3
j_call: TRBJ2-7

cdr3_aa: CASSLHSGAETQYF
v_call: TRBV7-3
j_call: TRBJ2-5

cdr3_aa: CAWSGNTYGNQPQHF
v_call: TRBV30
j_call: TRBJ1-5

cdr3_aa: CASSQRQDLPNEKLFF
v_call: TRBV27
j_call: TRBJ1-4

cdr3_aa: CASSGGQGEKEQFF
v_call: TRBV9
j_call: TRBJ2-1

cdr3_aa: CASSKRQGRPNSPLHF
v_call: TRBV28
j_call: TRBJ1-6

cdr3_aa: CATIGDNYGYTF
v_call: TRBV15
j_call: TRBJ1-2

cdr3_aa: CSVVGLGNEKLFF
v_call: TRBV29-1
j_call: TRBJ1-4

cdr3_aa: CASSLSTGTLIYEQYF
v_call: TRBV27
j_call: TRBJ2-7

cdr3_aa: CASSVDRASYEQYF
v_call: TRBV9
j_call: TRBJ2-7

cdr3_aa: CASSHDRRREDTIYF
v_call: TRBV4-2
j_call: TRBJ1-3

cdr3_aa: CASSFPPPDTQYF
v_call: TRBV12-3/TRBV12-4
j_call: TRBJ2-3

cdr3_aa: CASSSRAQLWSTDTQYF
v_call: TRBV7-2
j_call: TRBJ2-3

cdr3_aa: CATSRDFAGANYGYTF
v_call: TRBV15
j_call: TRBJ1-2

cdr3_aa: CASSPGQGWPDTQYF
v_call: TRBV5-1
j_call: TRBJ2-3

cdr3_aa: CASTSRLETQYF
v_call: TRBV28
j_call: TRBJ2-5

cdr3_aa: CASSLTGEYGYTF
v_call: TRBV18
j_call: TRBJ1-2

cdr3_aa: CASSYRLVRATQETQYF
v_call: TRBV6-9
j_call: TRBJ2-5

cdr3_aa: CASSQVLNTEAFF
v_call: TRBV4-3
j_call: TRBJ1-1

cdr3_aa: CSATPYAGRETQYF
v_call: TRBV20-1
j_call: TRBJ2-5

cdr3_aa: CASSLGREETQYF
v_call: TRBV5-1
j_call: TRBJ2-5

cdr3_aa: CSVTRSATGELFF
v_call: TRBV29-1
j_call: TRBJ2-2

cdr3_aa: CASSRGQGGVYEQYF
v_call: TRBV6-1
j_call: TRBJ2-7

cdr3_aa: CASSRLAGLNTGELFF
v_call: TRBV6-4
j_call: TRBJ2-2

cdr3_aa: CASSKTTGGVFDIQYF
v_call: TRBV4-1
j_call: TRBJ2-4

cdr3_aa: CAEQPGGVARGEQFF
v_call: TRBV7-2
j_call: TRBJ2-1

cdr3_aa: CASSQPGLIYEQYF
v_call: TRBV3-1
j_call: TRBJ2-7

cdr3_aa: CASSYVGTGNTIYF
v_call: TRBV6-6
j_call: TRBJ1-3

cdr3_aa: CASSRDRAANTGELFF
v_call: TRBV4-3
j_call: TRBJ2-2

cdr3_aa: CSVGWSGGTNIQYF
v_call: TRBV29-1
j_call: TRBJ2-4

cdr3_aa: CSVLEQGEQYF
v_call: TRBV29-1
j_call: TRBJ2-7

cdr3_aa: CATSSAGTTRFF
v_call: TRBV15
j_call: TRBJ2-1

cdr3_aa: CASSSNNQPQHF
v_call: TRBV5-5
j_call: TRBJ1-5

cdr3_aa: CASTLDRATSYEQYF
v_call: TRBV2
j_call: TRBJ2-7

cdr3_aa: CASSAHQETQYF
v_call: TRBV9
j_call: TRBJ2-5

cdr3_aa: CASIEGNTEAFF
v_call: TRBV28
j_call: TRBJ1-1

cdr3_aa: CASSLRSGGTYYGYTF
v_call: TRBV7-2
j_call: TRBJ1-2

cdr3_aa: CASSPRTESYEQYF
v_call: TRBV19
j_call: TRBJ2-7

cdr3_aa: CASSFDTTGYEQYF
v_call: TRBV7-9
j_call: TRBJ2-7